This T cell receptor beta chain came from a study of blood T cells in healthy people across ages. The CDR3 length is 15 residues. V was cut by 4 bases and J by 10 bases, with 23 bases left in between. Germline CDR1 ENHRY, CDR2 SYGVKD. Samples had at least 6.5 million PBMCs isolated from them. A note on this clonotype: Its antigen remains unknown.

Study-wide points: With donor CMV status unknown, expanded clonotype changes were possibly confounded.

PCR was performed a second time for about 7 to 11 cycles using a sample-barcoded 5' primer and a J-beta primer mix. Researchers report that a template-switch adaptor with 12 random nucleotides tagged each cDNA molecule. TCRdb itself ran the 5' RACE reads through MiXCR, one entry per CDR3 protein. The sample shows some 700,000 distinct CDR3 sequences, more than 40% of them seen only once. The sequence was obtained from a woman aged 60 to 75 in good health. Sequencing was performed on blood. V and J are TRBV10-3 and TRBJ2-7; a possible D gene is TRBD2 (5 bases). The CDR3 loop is CAISGPGNGATKQYF. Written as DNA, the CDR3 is TGTGCCATCAGTGGACCCGGGAACGGAGCTACGAAACAGTACTTC.